The sequence of this T cell receptor (beta chain) was determined in a study of blood T cell repertoires in COVID-19. Study context: PBMCs, B-cell-depleted T cells, or T cells provided the cDNA or gDNA that made up the material.

Per the study methods: Using reference gene primer amplification, nucleated cell counts were estimated. Here immunoSEQ multiplex PCR was the method, and the copy in TCRdb shows in-frame clones only, minus some. V and J calls and clone size are given by that table; D and trimming were obtained from the DNA. The table records 150,000 to 200,000 clones, about 91% of them present only once. This CDR3 spans 14 amino acids. Trimming took off 3 bases at V and 0 bases at J, with 8 bases between the two ends. Germline CDR1 reads MGHDK; CDR2 reads SYGVNS. The sequence came from a woman in her fifties or sixties with acute or convalescent COVID-19. Sequencing used peripheral blood. This chain links TRBV25-1 with TRBJ1-1; D remains ambiguous. CDR3 residues: CASSDGGLNTEAFF. The CDR3 DNA reads as TGTGCCAGCAGTGATGGAGGGTTGAACACTGAAGCTTTCTTT.